The T cell receptor beta chain described here comes from a study of shared clonotypes between healthy human individuals. Libraries were prepared by immunoSEQ multiplex PCR; TCRdb keeps only in-frame clonotypes and omits some of them. The sample lists some 2.1 million clones; around 93% were seen once. Overall study results and limits: Donor clonotype sharing was expected to depend on sequencing depth.

Only CD45RO-negative cells positively selected for CCR7 counted as naive CD8 cells, so terminally differentiated effector memory CD45RA+ cells were excluded. The CDR3 is 14 amino acids. The V and J ends lost 5 bases and 4 bases respectively, with 14 bases between them. Germline V gives CDR1 SEHNR, CDR2 FQNEAQ (reference sequence). Details on this clone: The antigen remains undetermined.

The chain couples TRBV7-9 to TRBJ1-1; D is uncertain. This TCR derives from a man between 18 and 29 years old in good health. Some clones in this sample may be carry-over from other donors' samples. Sequencing was done on a sample of naive CD8+ T cells from PBMCs. The CDR3 DNA reads TGTGCCAGCAGCCCCGGTGGAGCCTTCACTGAAGCTTTCTTT. It yields the protein CASSPGGAFTEAFF.